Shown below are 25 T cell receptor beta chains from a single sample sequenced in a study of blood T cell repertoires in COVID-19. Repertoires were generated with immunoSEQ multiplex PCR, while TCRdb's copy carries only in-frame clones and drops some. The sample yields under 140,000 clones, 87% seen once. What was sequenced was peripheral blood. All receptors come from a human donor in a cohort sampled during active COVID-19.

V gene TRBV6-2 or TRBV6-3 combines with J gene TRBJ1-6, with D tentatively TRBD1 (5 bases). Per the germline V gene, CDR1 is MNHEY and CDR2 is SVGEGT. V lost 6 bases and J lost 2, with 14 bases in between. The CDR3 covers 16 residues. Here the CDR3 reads CASSLTGFAYNSPLHF. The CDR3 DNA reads TGTGCCAGCAGCCTCACAGGATTTGCCTATAATTCACCCCTCCACTTT.

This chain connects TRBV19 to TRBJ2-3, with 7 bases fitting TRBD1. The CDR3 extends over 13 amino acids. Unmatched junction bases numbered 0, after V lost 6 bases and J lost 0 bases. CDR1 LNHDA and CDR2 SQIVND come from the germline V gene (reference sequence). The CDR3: CASRGQSTDTQYF. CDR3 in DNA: TGTGCCAGTAGGGGACAGAGCACAGATACGCAGTATTTT.

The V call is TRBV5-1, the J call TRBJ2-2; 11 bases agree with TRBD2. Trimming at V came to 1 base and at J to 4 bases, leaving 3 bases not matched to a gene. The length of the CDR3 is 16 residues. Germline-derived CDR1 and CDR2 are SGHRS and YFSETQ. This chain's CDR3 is CASSLSTSGSTGELFF. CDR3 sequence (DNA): TGCGCCAGCAGCTTGAGTACTAGCGGGAGCACCGGGGAGCTGTTTTTT.

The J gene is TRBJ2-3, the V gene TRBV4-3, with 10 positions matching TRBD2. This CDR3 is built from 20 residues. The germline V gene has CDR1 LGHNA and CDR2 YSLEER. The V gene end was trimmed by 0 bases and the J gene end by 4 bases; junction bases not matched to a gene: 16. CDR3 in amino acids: CASSQETPGGLAGVPDTQYF. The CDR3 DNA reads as TGCGCCAGCAGCCAAGAGACACCCGGCGGGCTAGCGGGAGTGCCAGATACGCAGTATTTT.

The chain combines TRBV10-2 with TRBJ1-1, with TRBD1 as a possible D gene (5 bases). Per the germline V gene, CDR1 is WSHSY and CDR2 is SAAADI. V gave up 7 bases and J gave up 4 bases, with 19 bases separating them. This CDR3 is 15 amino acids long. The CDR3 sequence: CASKVSYGGGTEAFF. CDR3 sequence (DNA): TGCGCCAGCAAAGTATCATACGGGGGGGGCACTGAAGCTTTCTTT.

CDR3 DNA sequence: TGTGCCAGCAGCTGGACAGAGGTTCAGCCCCAGCATTTT. The encoded protein is CASSWTEVQPQHF. The chain couples TRBV6-5 to TRBJ1-5; tentatively, D is TRBD1 (6 bases). Trimming took 6 bases from V and 6 from J, leaving 12 bases between them. The CDR3 contains 13 residues. Germline V gives CDR1 MNHEY, CDR2 SVGAGI.

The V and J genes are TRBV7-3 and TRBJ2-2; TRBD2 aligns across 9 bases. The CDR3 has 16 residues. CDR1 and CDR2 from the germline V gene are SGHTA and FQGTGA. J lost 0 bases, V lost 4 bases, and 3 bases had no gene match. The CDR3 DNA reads TGTGCCAGCAGCTCGTCTAGCGGGACGAACACCGGGGAGCTGTTTTTT. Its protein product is CASSSSSGTNTGELFF.

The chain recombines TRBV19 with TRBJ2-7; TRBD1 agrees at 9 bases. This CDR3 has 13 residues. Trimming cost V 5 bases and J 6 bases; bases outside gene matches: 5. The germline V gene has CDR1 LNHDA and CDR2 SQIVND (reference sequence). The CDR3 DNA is TGTGCCAGTAGTGGGACAGGGCTTTTCGAGCAGTACTTC. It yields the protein CASSGTGLFEQYF.

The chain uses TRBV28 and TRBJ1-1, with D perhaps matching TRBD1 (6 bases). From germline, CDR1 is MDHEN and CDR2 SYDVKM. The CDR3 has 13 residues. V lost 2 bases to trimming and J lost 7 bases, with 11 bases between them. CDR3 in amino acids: CASSLPGQFEAFF. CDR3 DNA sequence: TGTGCCAGCAGTTTACCCGGACAGTTTGAAGCTTTCTTT. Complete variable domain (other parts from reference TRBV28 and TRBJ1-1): DVKVTQSSRYLVKRTGEKVFLECVQDMDHENMFWYRQDPGLGLRLIYFSYDVKMKEKGDIPEGYSVSREKKERFSLILESASTNQTSMYLCASSLPGQFEAFFGQGTRLTVV.

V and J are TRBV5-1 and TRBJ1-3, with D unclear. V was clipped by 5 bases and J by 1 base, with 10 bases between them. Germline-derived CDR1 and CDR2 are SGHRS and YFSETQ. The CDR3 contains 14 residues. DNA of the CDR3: TGCGCCAGCAGAGAATCGGTATCTGGAAACACCATATATTTT. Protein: CASRESVSGNTIYF.

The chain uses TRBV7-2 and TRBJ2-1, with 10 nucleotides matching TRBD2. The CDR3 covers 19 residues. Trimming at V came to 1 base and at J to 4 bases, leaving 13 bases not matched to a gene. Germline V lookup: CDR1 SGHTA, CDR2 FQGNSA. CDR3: CASSLGGWASGSSYNEQFF. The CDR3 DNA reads TGTGCCAGCAGCTTAGGGGGCTGGGCTAGCGGGAGTTCTTACAATGAGCAGTTCTTC.

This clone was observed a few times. Written as DNA, the CDR3 is TGTGCCAGCAGCAGGGACAGCCTAGGGAATCAGCCCCAGCATTTT. It is translated as CASSRDSLGNQPQHF. V usage is TRBV5-5 and J usage is TRBJ1-5; TRBD1 matches at 7 bases. Germline CDR1 is SGHKS and CDR2 is YYEKEE (reference sequence). The CDR3 length is 15 residues. V gave up 4 bases and J gave up 4 bases; unmatched junction bases: 8.

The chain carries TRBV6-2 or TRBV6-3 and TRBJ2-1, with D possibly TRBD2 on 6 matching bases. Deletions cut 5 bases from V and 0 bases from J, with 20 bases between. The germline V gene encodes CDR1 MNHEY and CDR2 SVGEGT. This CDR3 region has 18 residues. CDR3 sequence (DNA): TGTGCCAGCAGTCCAGTTAGCGGTACACCGGGCTCCTACAATGAGCAGTTCTTC. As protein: CASSPVSGTPGSYNEQFF.

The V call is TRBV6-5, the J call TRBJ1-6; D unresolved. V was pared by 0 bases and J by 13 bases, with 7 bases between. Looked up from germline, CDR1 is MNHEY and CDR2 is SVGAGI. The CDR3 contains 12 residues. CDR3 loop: CASSYSGSPLHF. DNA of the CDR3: TGTGCCAGCAGTTACTCGGGCTCCCCCCTCCACTTT.

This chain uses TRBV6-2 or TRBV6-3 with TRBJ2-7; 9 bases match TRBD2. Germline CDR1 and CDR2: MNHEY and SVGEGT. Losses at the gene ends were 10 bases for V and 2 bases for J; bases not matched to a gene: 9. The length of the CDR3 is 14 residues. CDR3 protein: CAIRPSGATYEQYF. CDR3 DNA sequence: TGTGCCATCAGACCTAGCGGGGCAACCTACGAGCAGTACTTC.

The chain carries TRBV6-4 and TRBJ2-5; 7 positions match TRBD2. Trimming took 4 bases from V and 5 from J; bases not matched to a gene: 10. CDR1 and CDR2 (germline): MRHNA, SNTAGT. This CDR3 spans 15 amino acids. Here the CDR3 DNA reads TGTGCCAGCAGTGCTAAGCGGGGCGGTTCTGAGACCCAGTACTTC. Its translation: CASSAKRGGSETQYF.

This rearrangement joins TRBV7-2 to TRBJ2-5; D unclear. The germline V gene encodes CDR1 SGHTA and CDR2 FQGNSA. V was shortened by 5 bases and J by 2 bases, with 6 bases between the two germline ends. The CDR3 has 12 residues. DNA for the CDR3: TGTGCCAGCAGCCCACTACAAGAGACCCAGTACTTC. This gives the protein CASSPLQETQYF.

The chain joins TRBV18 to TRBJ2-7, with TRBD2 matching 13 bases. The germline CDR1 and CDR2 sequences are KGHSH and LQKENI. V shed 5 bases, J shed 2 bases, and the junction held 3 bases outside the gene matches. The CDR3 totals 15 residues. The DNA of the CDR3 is TGTGCCAGCTCAGCGACTAGCGGGAGGCCCTACGAGCAGTACTTC. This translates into CASSATSGRPYEQYF.

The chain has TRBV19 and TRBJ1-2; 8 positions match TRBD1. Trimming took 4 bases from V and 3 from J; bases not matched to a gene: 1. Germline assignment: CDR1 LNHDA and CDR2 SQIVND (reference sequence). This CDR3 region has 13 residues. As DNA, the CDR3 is TGTGCCAGTAGTACGGGACAGGACTATGGCTACACCTTC. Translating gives CASSTGQDYGYTF.

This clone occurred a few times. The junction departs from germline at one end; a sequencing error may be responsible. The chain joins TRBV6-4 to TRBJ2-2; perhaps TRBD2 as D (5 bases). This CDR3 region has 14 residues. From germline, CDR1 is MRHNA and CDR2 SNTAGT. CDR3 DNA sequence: TGTGCCAGCAGCGACTCGGGGAGTTCCGGGGAGCTGTTTTTT. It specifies CASSDSGSSGELFF.

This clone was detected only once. CDR3 bases: TGTGCCAGCAGCTCCGGACACTTCGAGCAGTTCTTC. Encoded protein: CASSSGHFEQFF. The rearrangement joins TRBV6-5 to TRBJ2-1; D may be TRBD1 (5 bases). CDR3 length equals 12 residues. The germline V and J ends were trimmed by 6 bases and 10 bases, with 13 bases remaining between them. Looked up from germline, CDR1 is MNHEY and CDR2 is SVGAGI.

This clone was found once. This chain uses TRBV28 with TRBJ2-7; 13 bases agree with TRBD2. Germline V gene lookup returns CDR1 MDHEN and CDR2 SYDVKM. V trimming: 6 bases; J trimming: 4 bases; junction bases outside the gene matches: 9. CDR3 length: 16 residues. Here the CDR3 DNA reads TGTGCCAGCAGCCCCGGACTAGCGGGAGTAATATACGAGCAGTACTTC. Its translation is CASSPGLAGVIYEQYF.

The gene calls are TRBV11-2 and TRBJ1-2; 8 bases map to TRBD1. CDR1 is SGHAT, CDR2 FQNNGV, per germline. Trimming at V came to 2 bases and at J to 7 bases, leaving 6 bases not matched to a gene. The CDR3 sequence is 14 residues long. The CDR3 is CASSLNRGTGGYTF. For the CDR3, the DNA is TGTGCCAGCAGCTTAAACAGGGGGACTGGTGGCTACACCTTC.

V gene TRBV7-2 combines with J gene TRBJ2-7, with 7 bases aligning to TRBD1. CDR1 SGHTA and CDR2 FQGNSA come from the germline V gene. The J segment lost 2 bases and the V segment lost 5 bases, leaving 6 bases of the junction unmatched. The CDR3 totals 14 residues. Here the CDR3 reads CASSTTGTAYEQYF. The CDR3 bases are TGTGCCAGCAGCACAACCGGGACAGCCTACGAGCAGTACTTC.

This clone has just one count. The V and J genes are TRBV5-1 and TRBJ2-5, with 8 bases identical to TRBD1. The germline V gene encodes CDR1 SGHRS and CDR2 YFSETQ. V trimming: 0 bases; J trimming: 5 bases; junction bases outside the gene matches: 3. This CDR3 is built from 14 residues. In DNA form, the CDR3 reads TGCGCCAGCAGCTTGGGGACAGGGAGGGAGACCCAGTACTTC. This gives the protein CASSLGTGRETQYF.